These T cell receptor beta chains were read from a single sample in a study of T cell responses to AZD1222 COVID-19 vaccine. Data came from immunoSEQ multiplex PCR; TCRdb stores just in-frame clones and leaves some out. The sample consists of 150,000 to 200,000 clones, approximately 94% of them appearing once. The sequencing here drew on peripheral blood, taken 28 days after the second AZD1222 dose. These receptors came from an adult who received the AZD1222 COVID-19 vaccine. The CDR3 runs from the conserved cysteine through the conserved F or W. The D gene is left open where the match is weak. Expanded clones are given a class, and other clones once, few, many or no size at all.

>-|TRBJ2-7|TRBV28|-
CASSLGGTPAEQYF
TGTGCCAGCAGTTTAGGCGGGACACCTGCCGAGCAGTACTTC
>few|TRBJ1-5|TRBV2|-
CASSRDKRISPQHF
TGTGCCAGCAGCCGCGACAAGAGAATCAGCCCCCAGCATTTT
>-|TRBJ1-1|TRBV6-5|TRBD1
CASRGQGAWNTEAFF
TGTGCCAGCAGGGGACAGGGAGCTTGGAACACTGAAGCTTTCTTT
>-|TRBJ1-2|TRBV4-1|-
CASSQEPGGGGYTF
TGCGCCAGCAGCCAAGAGCCGGGGGGAGGTGGCTACACCTTC
>-|TRBJ2-5|TRBV6-5|-
CASSYGAGETQYF
TGTGCCAGCAGTTACGGGGCGGGGGAGACCCAGTACTTC
>-|TRBJ1-1|TRBV7-6|-
CASSYQGSEAFF
TGTGCCAGCAGTTACCAGGGCTCTGAAGCTTTCTTT
>-|TRBJ2-1|TRBV5-5|TRBD2
CASSPLAGGYNEQFF
TGTGCCAGCAGCCCACTAGCGGGAGGCTACAATGAGCAGTTCTTC
>-|TRBJ1-5|TRBV2|-
CASSGETSQPQHF
TGTGCCAGCAGTGGGGAGACGAGTCAGCCCCAGCATTTT
>-|TRBJ1-4|TRBV27|TRBD1
CASSQQGAMHRVDEKLFF
TGTGCCAGCAGCCAACAGGGGGCGATGCATCGAGTTGATGAAAAACTGTTTTTT
>-|TRBJ2-7|TRBV5-1|TRBD1
CASSWDSYEQYF
TGCGCCAGCAGCTGGGACAGCTACGAGCAGTACTTC
>-|TRBJ1-5|TRBV2|TRBD1
CASSPTGTQPQHF
TGTGCCAGCAGTCCGACAGGGACTCAGCCCCAGCATTTT
>-|TRBJ2-3|TRBV29-1|TRBD2
CSVDGTSGSRRDTQYF
TGCAGCGTTGACGGGACTAGCGGGAGCAGAAGGGATACGCAGTATTTT
>-|TRBJ2-1|TRBV15|TRBD2
CATSGGLAGPLGEQFF
TGTGCCACCAGCGGGGGACTAGCGGGGCCTTTGGGTGAGCAGTTCTTC
>-|TRBJ2-7|TRBV6-4|TRBD2
CASSSRLAGEHEQYF
TGTGCCAGCAGCTCTCGACTAGCGGGAGAACACGAGCAGTACTTC
>-|TRBJ2-7|TRBV7-2|TRBD1
CASSQRTGFYYEQYF
TGTGCCAGCAGCCAAAGGACAGGGTTTTACTACGAGCAGTACTTC
>-|TRBJ2-2|TRBV18|TRBD1
CASSRGQGIGELFF
TGTGCCAGCTCCCGCGGACAGGGGATCGGGGAGCTGTTTTTT
>-|TRBJ1-5|TRBV19|TRBD1
CASSGQGIQPQHF
TGTGCCAGTAGTGGACAGGGGATCCAGCCCCAGCATTTT
>-|TRBJ2-5|TRBV2|-
CASSPFGSQETQYF
TGTGCCAGCAGCCCCTTCGGCAGCCAAGAGACCCAGTACTTC
>-|TRBJ2-1|TRBV5-1|-
CASSLAGAPHEQFF
TGCGCCAGCAGCTTGGCGGGAGCGCCCCACGAGCAGTTCTTC
>-|TRBJ2-3|TRBV7-8|-
CASRIERVSDTQYF
TGTGCCAGCAGAATAGAACGGGTTTCGGATACGCAGTATTTT
>-|TRBJ2-3|TRBV5-1|-
CASSLVDTQYF
TGCGCCAGCAGCTTGGTAGATACGCAGTATTTT
>-|TRBJ1-1|TRBV18|-
CASSTRDGDTEAFF
TGTGCCAGCTCAACCAGGGACGGAGACACTGAAGCTTTCTTT
>few|TRBJ2-7|TRBV6-5|-
CANGDSYEQYF
TGTGCCAACGGGGACTCCTACGAGCAGTACTTC
>-|TRBJ2-7|TRBV7-2|-
CASSQGGAGLIYEQYF
TGTGCCAGCAGCCAAGGGGGTGCGGGACTCATCTACGAGCAGTACTTC
>few|TRBJ2-7|TRBV5-6|-
CASSPRRDSYEQYF
TGTGCCAGCAGCCCCCGTCGTGACTCCTACGAGCAGTACTTC
>-|TRBJ2-7|TRBV6-5|-
CASSYHDGPYEQYF
TGTGCCAGCAGTTACCACGACGGACCCTACGAGCAGTACTTC
>-|TRBJ1-1|TRBV5-6|-
CASSLGAVKAFF
TGTGCCAGCAGCTTGGGGGCAGTAAAGGCTTTCTTT
>-|TRBJ2-7|TRBV18|TRBD2
CASSPGLSSYEQYF
TGTGCCAGCTCACCGGGACTAAGTTCCTACGAGCAGTACTTC
>-|TRBJ1-5|TRBV28|-
CASRLSGGGNQPQHF
TGTGCCAGCAGGCTCTCAGGAGGAGGCAATCAGCCCCAGCATTTT
>-|TRBJ1-4|TRBV7-8|TRBD1
CASSFGQGSEKLFF
TGTGCCAGCAGCTTCGGACAGGGATCTGAAAAACTGTTTTTT
>-|TRBJ1-1|TRBV6-2/TRBV6-3|TRBD1
CASSWTGRGIEAFF
TGTGCCAGCAGTTGGACAGGGAGGGGGATTGAAGCTTTCTTT
>-|TRBJ1-2|TRBV15|-
CATSREGGPPGLDGYTF
TGTGCCACCAGCAGAGAGGGGGGACCTCCGGGGCTGGATGGCTACACCTTC
>-|TRBJ1-6|TRBV9|TRBD1
CASSAQDRVGNSPLHF
TGTGCCAGCAGCGCACAAGACAGGGTTGGGAATTCACCCCTCCACTTT
>-|TRBJ1-1|TRBV5-4|-
CASSFFRDLNTEAFF
TGTGCCAGCAGCTTTTTCAGGGACCTGAACACTGAAGCTTTCTTT
>-|TRBJ2-7|TRBV30|-
CAWTPRLVALVEQYF
TGTGCCTGGACCCCCAGACTAGTCGCGCTAGTAGAGCAGTACTTC
>-|TRBJ2-7|TRBV7-9|-
CASSTHLGLYEQYF
TGTGCCAGCAGCACCCACTTGGGACTGTACGAGCAGTACTTC
>-|TRBJ1-2|TRBV20-1|TRBD1
CSVSGTGGPGYGYTF
TGCAGTGTTAGTGGTACAGGGGGCCCAGGATATGGCTACACCTTC
>once|TRBJ2-3|TRBV12-3/TRBV12-4|-
CASKAEGRDTQYF
TGTGCCAGCAAGGCGGAGGGAAGGGATACGCAGTATTTT
>-|TRBJ2-7|TRBV7-2|-
CASSSAWKQYF
TGTGCCAGCAGCTCCGCATGGAAGCAGTACTTC
>-|TRBJ1-2|TRBV5-5|TRBD1
CASSLGQGANYGYTF
TGTGCCAGCAGCTTGGGACAGGGCGCTAACTATGGCTACACCTTC
>-|TRBJ2-7|TRBV6-5|TRBD2
CASRKTSGNYEQYF
TGTGCCAGCAGGAAGACTAGCGGGAACTACGAGCAGTACTTC
>-|TRBJ2-5|TRBV2|-
CASSDLLAEETQYF
TGTGCCAGCAGTGATTTACTAGCAGAAGAGACCCAGTACTTC
>-|TRBJ2-7|TRBV7-8|-
CASSGGVYEQYF
TGTGCCAGCAGTGGAGGGGTCTACGAGCAGTACTTC
>-|TRBJ2-1|TRBV5-5|TRBD2
CASSVGLAGAYNEQFF
TGTGCCAGCAGCGTGGGACTAGCGGGAGCTTACAATGAGCAGTTCTTC
>-|TRBJ2-3|TRBV30|-
CAWTRFGTDTQYF
TGTGCCTGGACCAGGTTCGGCACAGATACGCAGTATTTT
>-|TRBJ2-1|TRBV4-1|-
CASSQGLRVEQFF
TGCGCCAGCAGCCAAGGACTAAGAGTTGAGCAGTTCTTC
>-|TRBJ2-2|TRBV7-2|-
CASSLGYPGGDTGELFF
TGTGCCAGCAGCTTAGGGTACCCAGGGGGGGACACCGGGGAGCTGTTTTTT
>-|TRBJ1-6|TRBV3-1/TRBV3-2|TRBD1
CASSQAGGTSPLHF
TGTGCCAGCAGCCAGGCAGGGGGAACTTCACCCCTCCACTTT